A single sample gave rise to the 4 T cell receptor beta chains below, sequenced in a study of lymphopenia after photon versus proton radiotherapy. Sequencing used immunoSEQ multiplex PCR; TCRdb keeps in-frame clones, though not all of them. The repertoire consists of around 24,000 clones, with under 85% occurring once and the leading ten covering under 4%. The sequenced sample was peripheral blood, obtained from a patient treated with photon-based radiotherapy. Receptors were obtained from a woman aged 45-65 years with pancreatic cancer.

The chain carries TRBV6-4 and TRBJ1-1, with TRBD1 matching 8 bases. The trim removed 6 bases at V and 6 bases at J, leaving 0 bases unmatched. Germline CDR1 and CDR2: MRHNA and SNTAGT. This CDR3 has 11 residues. For the CDR3, the DNA is TGTGCCAGCAGACAGGGGGCTGAAGCTTTCTTT. Residues: CASRQGAEAFF.

The chain is built from TRBV6-5 and TRBJ2-3; possibly TRBD1 for D (5 bases). Germline assignment: CDR1 MNHEY and CDR2 SVGAGI. V shed 2 bases and J shed 2 bases, with 14 bases lying between them. The CDR3 runs to 16 residues. The CDR3 sequence is CASSYEPKGYTDTQYF. Here the CDR3 DNA reads TGTGCCAGCAGTTACGAGCCCAAGGGGTACACAGATACGCAGTATTTT.

The chain couples TRBV19 to TRBJ2-5; D unclear. CDR1 and CDR2 from the germline V gene are LNHDA and SQIVND (reference sequence). Trimming left V 6 bases short and J 2 bases short, with 16 bases between. This CDR3 has 15 amino acids. The CDR3 nucleotides read TGTGCCAGTAGCCCCGGCATGGTGGGGCAAGAGACCCAGTACTTC. The encoded protein is CASSPGMVGQETQYF.

This chain connects TRBV29-1 to TRBJ2-4; no reliable D call. Germline V CDR1 and CDR2: SQVTM, ANQGSEA. The V and J ends lost 6 bases and 0 bases respectively, with 18 bases between them. This CDR3 has 16 amino acids. DNA of the CDR3: TGCAGCGTGGCCCTTGATGAGTTGACAGCCAAAAACATTCAGTACTTC. Amino acids: CSVALDELTAKNIQYF. The entire variable domain, with the rest obtained from reference TRBV29-1 and TRBJ2-4, is as follows: SAVISQKPSRDICQRGTSLTIQCQVDSQVTMMFWYRQQPGQSLTLIATANQGSEATYESGFVIDKFPISRPNLTFSTLTVSNMSPEDSSIYLCSVALDELTAKNIQYFGAGTRLSVL.